Listed below are T cell receptor beta chains from one sample, sequenced in a study of a mutant IDH1 vaccine in newly diagnosed glioma. Their target antigens are unknown. The assay was immunoSEQ multiplex PCR, and TCRdb's table has in-frame clones only and misses some. The sample includes over 25,000 clones, around 87% of them seen just once. The sample was PBMCs, taken from a glioma patient whose treatment included an IDH1 peptide vaccine. Every receptor here comes from a man aged 40-49 years with glioma. CDR3s include the opening cysteine and the closing phenylalanine or tryptophan. D genes are given only for firm matches. Clone size is shown for a subset of rows, as once, few, many or a class of expanded clone.

j_gene | abundance | len | d_gene | v_gene | CDR3nt | CDR3aa
TRBJ2-3 | NA | 15 | TRBD1 | TRBV7-2 | TGTGCCAGCAGCTTATCAGGGGGCGATGGGGATACGCAGTATTTT | CASSLSGGDGDTQYF
TRBJ1-2 | NA | 12 | TRBD1 | TRBV5-1 | TGCGCCAGCAGCTTCGACAGGGATGGCTACACCTTC | CASSFDRDGYTF
TRBJ1-5 | NA | 14 | TRBD1 | TRBV7-9 | TGTGCCAGCAGCTTACAGGGGGGCAATCAGCCCCAGCATTTT | CASSLQGGNQPQHF
TRBJ1-3 | few | 14 | NA | TRBV7-2 | TGTGCCAGCAGCTTAACGGCCTCTGGAAACACCATATATTTT | CASSLTASGNTIYF
TRBJ2-5 | NA | 15 | NA | TRBV5-1 | TGCGCCAGCAGCCCAGGGACTCCTAGGGAAGAGACCCAGTACTTC | CASSPGTPREETQYF
TRBJ1-1 | NA | 16 | TRBD1 | TRBV7-2 | TGTGCCAGCAGCTTAGCGACGGCAGGGGGCTACACTGAAGCTTTCTTT | CASSLATAGGYTEAFF
TRBJ2-2 | NA | 15 | NA | TRBV6-1 | TGTGCCAGCAGTGAAGGTCGGACGAACACCGGGGAGCTGTTTTTT | CASSEGRTNTGELFF
TRBJ1-2 | NA | 13 | NA | TRBV7-8 | TGTGCCAGCAGCCGGAACAGGGACTATGGCTACACCTTC | CASSRNRDYGYTF
TRBJ2-3 | NA | 16 | NA | TRBV28 | TGTGCCAGCAGTTTATTGTCACTAGCCAGCACAGATACGCAGTATTTT | CASSLLSLASTDTQYF
TRBJ2-1 | NA | 15 | NA | TRBV9 | TGTGCCAGCAGCGTGGACAAGGGCTCCTACAATGAGCAGTTCTTC | CASSVDKGSYNEQFF
TRBJ1-3 | NA | 15 | TRBD1 | TRBV27 | TGTGCCAGCAGTTTTTCAGGGGGCGCGAGAAACACCATATATTTT | CASSFSGGARNTIYF
TRBJ1-1 | NA | 15 | TRBD1 | TRBV6-1 | TGTGCCAGCACCACTGGGACAGGCGGGAACACTGAAGCTTTCTTT | CASTTGTGGNTEAFF
TRBJ2-1 | NA | 14 | NA | TRBV5-6 | TGTGCCAGCAGCCGAGGACCCGGGTCCCGGACGAAGTTCTTC | CASSRGPGSRTKFF
TRBJ2-2 | few | 13 | NA | TRBV2 | TGTGCCAGCAGTGAAATCGGGCACGGGGAGCTGTTTTTT | CASSEIGHGELFF
TRBJ2-7 | NA | 13 | NA | TRBV4-2 | TGTGCCAGCAGCCAAGAGCGGGGATACGAGCAGTACTTC | CASSQERGYEQYF
TRBJ2-2 | NA | 14 | NA | TRBV10-3 | TGTGCCATCTCTAAAGGGACGAACACCGGGGAGCTGTTTTTT | CAISKGTNTGELFF
TRBJ1-2 | few | 10 | NA | TRBV6-1 | TGTGCCAGCAGGAAGAATGGCTACACCTTC | CASRKNGYTF
TRBJ2-5 | NA | 16 | TRBD2 | TRBV15 | TGTGCCACCAGCAGAGCCGGGCTAGCGGGCAAAGAGACCCAGTACTTC | CATSRAGLAGKETQYF
TRBJ1-2 | NA | 16 | TRBD1 | TRBV6-6 | TGTGCCAGCAGCGACGGGTCAGGGGGCCCCAACTATGGCTACACCTTC | CASSDGSGGPNYGYTF
TRBJ1-1 | NA | 14 | NA | TRBV7-8 | TGTGCCAGCAGCTTAGGTGTATCGAACACTGAAGCTTTCTTT | CASSLGVSNTEAFF
TRBJ2-5 | NA | 14 | NA | TRBV19 | TGTGCCAGTAGTATCAGGGGATGGGGAGAGACCCAGTACTTC | CASSIRGWGETQYF
TRBJ1-5 | NA | 10 | NA | TRBV21-1 | TGTGCCAGCAGCATGACGACCCAGCATTTT | CASSMTTQHF
TRBJ1-2 | few | 13 | NA | TRBV25-1 | TGTGCCAGCAGTGTTGGGACAAGCTATGGCTACACCTTC | CASSVGTSYGYTF
TRBJ2-7 | NA | 13 | NA | TRBV27 | TGTGCCAGCAGTTCCTCCAGCTCCTACGAGCAGTACTTC | CASSSSSSYEQYF
TRBJ2-3 | NA | 12 | NA | TRBV7-9 | TGTGCCAGCAGGGCCTTAGGGGATACGCAGTATTTT | CASRALGDTQYF
TRBJ1-2 | NA | 15 | NA | TRBV9 | TGTGCCAGCAGCGTAGAGCTCCAGGGAAGCGGTGGCTACACCTTC | CASSVELQGSGGYTF
TRBJ2-1 | NA | 13 | NA | TRBV19 | TGTGCCAGTAGTATAAGGGCCGCGAATGAGCAGTTCTTC | CASSIRAANEQFF
TRBJ1-1 | NA | 14 | TRBD1 | TRBV5-1 | TGCGCCAGCAGCCATGGACAGGGAGTCACTGAAGCTTTCTTT | CASSHGQGVTEAFF
TRBJ2-3 | NA | 17 | NA | TRBV10-3 | TGTGCCATCAGTGAGTCGAGGTCAGGGGCCAGCACAGATACGCAGTATTTT | CAISESRSGASTDTQYF
TRBJ2-2 | NA | 15 | NA | TRBV6-6 | TGTGCCAGCAGTTACTTCAAGGGGCTAGGCGGGGAGCTGTTTTTT | CASSYFKGLGGELFF
TRBJ1-5 | once | 16 | TRBD1 | TRBV19 | TGTGCCAGTACCCCGGGACAGAGGTGGGATAATCAGCCCCAGCATTTT | CASTPGQRWDNQPQHF
TRBJ2-5 | NA | 15 | NA | TRBV9 | TGTGCCAGCAGCGTAGGAGGCGGGGCCTCGGGGGCCCAGTACTTC | CASSVGGGASGAQYF
TRBJ2-2 | NA | 15 | TRBD1 | TRBV7-9 | TGTGCCAGCTACGCACCTGACAGGGGCACCGGGGAGCTGTTTTTT | CASYAPDRGTGELFF
TRBJ2-7 | NA | 15 | TRBD1 | TRBV11-3 | TGTGCCAGCAGCCCACAGGGGGCTAACTCCTACGAGCAGTACTTC | CASSPQGANSYEQYF
TRBJ2-3 | NA | 16 | TRBD2 | TRBV13 | TGTGCCAGCAGCTTAGGGCTAGCGGGAGTCTCAGATACGCAGTATTTT | CASSLGLAGVSDTQYF
TRBJ2-7 | NA | 14 | NA | TRBV16 | TGTGCCAGCAGCCAATCCCAGGGGCCCTACGAGCAGTACTTC | CASSQSQGPYEQYF
TRBJ2-5 | once | 14 | NA | TRBV5-4 | TGTGCCAGCAGCTTGGGGTCGGACCAAGAGACCCAGTACTTC | CASSLGSDQETQYF
TRBJ1-1 | NA | 13 | NA | TRBV11-2 | TGTGCCAGCAGCGCCTCCCAAGGGACTGAAGCTTTCTTT | CASSASQGTEAFF
TRBJ1-2 | NA | 12 | NA | TRBV28 | TGTGCCAGCACCCAATCCAGGGATGGCTACACCTTC | CASTQSRDGYTF
TRBJ1-1 | NA | 12 | NA | TRBV11-2 | TGTGCCAGCAGCCCAGACGCTCCTGGGGCTTTCTTT | CASSPDAPGAFF
TRBJ2-1 | NA | 14 | NA | TRBV4-1 | TGCGCCAGCAGCGGGCAGATGTCGGACAATGAGCAGTTCTTC | CASSGQMSDNEQFF
TRBJ1-1 | NA | 11 | NA | TRBV20-1 | TGCAGTGAGAATGGGCTCGACGGAGCTTTCTTT | CSENGLDGAFF